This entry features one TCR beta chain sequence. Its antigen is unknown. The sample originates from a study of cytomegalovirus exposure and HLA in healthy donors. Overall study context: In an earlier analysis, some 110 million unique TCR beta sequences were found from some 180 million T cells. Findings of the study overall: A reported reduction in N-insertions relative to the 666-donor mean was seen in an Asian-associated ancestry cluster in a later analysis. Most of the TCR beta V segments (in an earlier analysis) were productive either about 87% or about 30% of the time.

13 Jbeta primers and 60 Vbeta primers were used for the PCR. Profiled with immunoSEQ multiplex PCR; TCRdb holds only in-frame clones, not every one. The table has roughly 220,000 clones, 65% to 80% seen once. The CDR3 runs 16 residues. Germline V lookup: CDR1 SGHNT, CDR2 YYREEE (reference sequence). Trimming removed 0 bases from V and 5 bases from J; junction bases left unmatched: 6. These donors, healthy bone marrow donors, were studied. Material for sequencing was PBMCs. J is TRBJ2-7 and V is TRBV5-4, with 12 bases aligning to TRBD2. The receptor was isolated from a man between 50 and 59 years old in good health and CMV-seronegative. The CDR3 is CASSLGTSGRSHEQYF. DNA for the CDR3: TGTGCCAGCAGCTTGGGTACTAGCGGGAGGTCCCACGAGCAGTACTTC.